This T cell receptor (beta chain) came from a study of cytotoxic CD8 clonotypes in ibrutinib-treated CLL. A note on this clone: Its specificity is unknown.

Repertoires were generated with immunoSEQ multiplex PCR, while TCRdb's copy carries only in-frame clones and drops some. The sample yields about 130,000 clones, approximately 80% seen once. Findings of the study overall: Age-matched healthy donor levels were exceeded by baseline clonality, which tracked circulating CD8+ T-cell counts.

Germline trimming cut 4 bases from V and 4 bases from J; bases unmatched to any gene: 4. CDR3 length: 14 amino acids. Germline CDR1 reads SGHRS; CDR2 reads YFSETQ. The sequencing here drew on PBMCs, taken after 24 months of ibrutinib treatment. The sequence was obtained from a human donor with chronic lymphocytic leukemia. This chain connects TRBV5-1 to TRBJ2-5; 10 bases match TRBD1. The CDR3 reads CASSPRTGGETQYF. CDR3 DNA sequence: TGCGCCAGCAGCCCCAGGACAGGGGGAGAGACCCAGTACTTC. Full variable domain (missing parts from reference TRBV5-1 and TRBJ2-5): KAGVTQTPRYLIKTRGQQVTLSCSPISGHRSVSWYQQTPGQGLQFLFEYFSETQRNKGNFPGRFSGRQFSNSRSEMNVSTLELGDSALYLCASSPRTGGETQYFGPGTRLLVL.